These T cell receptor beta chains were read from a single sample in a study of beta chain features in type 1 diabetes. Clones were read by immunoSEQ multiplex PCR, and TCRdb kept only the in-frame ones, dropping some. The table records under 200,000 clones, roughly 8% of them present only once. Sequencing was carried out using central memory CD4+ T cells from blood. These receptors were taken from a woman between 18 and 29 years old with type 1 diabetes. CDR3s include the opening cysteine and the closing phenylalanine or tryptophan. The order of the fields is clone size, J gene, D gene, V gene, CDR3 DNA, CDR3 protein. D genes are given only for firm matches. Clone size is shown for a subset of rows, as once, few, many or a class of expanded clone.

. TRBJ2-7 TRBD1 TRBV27 TGTGCCAGCAGTTTCCGGGACAGGGGTTACGAGCAGTACTTC CASSFRDRGYEQYF
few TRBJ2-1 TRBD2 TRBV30 TGTGCCTGGAGGACGTCTGGAGCGGGAGGGCCAGGTGAGCAGTTCTTC CAWRTSGAGGPGEQFF
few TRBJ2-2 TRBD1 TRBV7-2 TGTGCCAGCAGCTCGGACAGGGGGGAGCTGTTTTTT CASSSDRGELFF
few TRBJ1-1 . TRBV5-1 TGCGCCAGCAGCTTGGATAACATGAACACTGAAGCTTTCTTT CASSLDNMNTEAFF
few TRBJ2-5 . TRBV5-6 TGTGCCAGCAGCTTGACGGTGCGACAGACTCAAGAGACCCAGTACTTC CASSLTVRQTQETQYF
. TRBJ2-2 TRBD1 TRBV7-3 TGTGCCAGCAGCAGAGATGGGACAGGGATAGGCGGGGAGCTGTTTTTT CASSRDGTGIGGELFF
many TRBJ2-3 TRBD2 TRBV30 TGTGCCTGGAGTGTAGCGGGAGGCACAGATACGCAGTATTTT CAWSVAGGTDTQYF
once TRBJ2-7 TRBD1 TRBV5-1 TGCGCCAGCAGCCGAGAGGGACAGACCTACGAGCAGTACTTC CASSREGQTYEQYF
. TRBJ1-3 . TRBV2 TGTGCCAGCAGTGTTCGACAGCTCGGAGGAAACACCATATATTTT CASSVRQLGGNTIYF
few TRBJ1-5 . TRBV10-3 TGTGCCATCAGTGTGGCTGCTTACAATCAGCCCCAGCATTTT CAISVAAYNQPQHF
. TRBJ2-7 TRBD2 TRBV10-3 TGTGCCATCAGACCAAGCGGGGGAACTTACGAGCAGTACTTC CAIRPSGGTYEQYF
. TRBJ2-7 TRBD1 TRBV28 TGTGCCAGCAGTCCAACCGGGACAGGTAATTACGAGCAGTACTTC CASSPTGTGNYEQYF
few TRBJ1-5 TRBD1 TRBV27 TGTGCCAGCAGTTTAGGTTTCATGTCAGGGGGTAATCAGCCCCAGCATTTT CASSLGFMSGGNQPQHF
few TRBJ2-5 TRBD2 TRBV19 TGTGCCAGTAGTATGGGACTACAAGAGACCCAGTACTTC CASSMGLQETQYF
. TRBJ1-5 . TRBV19 TGTGCCAGTAGGGAGGGGAGGGGAAAGGGTCAGCCCCAGCATTTT CASREGRGKGQPQHF
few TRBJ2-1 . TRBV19 TGTGCCAGTAGTATACCCTTTTCTGAGCAGTTCTTC CASSIPFSEQFF
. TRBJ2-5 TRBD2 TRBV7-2 TGTGCCAGCAGCTCTATCGTAACTAGCGGGAGAGCGGAGACCCAGTACTTC CASSSIVTSGRAETQYF
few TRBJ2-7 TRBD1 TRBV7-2 TGTGCCAGCAGCTCCAGTTGGACAGGCCGCGAGCAGTACTTC CASSSSWTGREQYF
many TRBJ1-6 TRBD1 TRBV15 TGTGCCACCAGCAGGGGGACGACAGGGAATTCACCCCTCCACTTT CATSRGTTGNSPLHF
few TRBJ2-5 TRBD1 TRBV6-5 TGTGCCAGAAACAGGTTGGACAGGGAGACCCAGTACTTC CARNRLDRETQYF
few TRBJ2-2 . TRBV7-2 TGTGCCAGCAGCTTAGTCACTAACAACGGGGAGCTGTTTTTT CASSLVTNNGELFF
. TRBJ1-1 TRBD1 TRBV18 TGTGCCAGCTCGCCTTGGACAGGGGGATACACTGAAGCTTTCTTT CASSPWTGGYTEAFF
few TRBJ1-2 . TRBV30 TGTGCCTGGAGTGTATTGCGGACAGCCTATGGCTACACCTTC CAWSVLRTAYGYTF
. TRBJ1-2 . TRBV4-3 TGCGCCAGCAGCCAAGGGACAGCTTCTAACTATGGCTACACCTTC CASSQGTASNYGYTF
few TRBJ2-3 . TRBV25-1 TGTGCCAGCAGTGGCGGGGCTACCCACCACCCTTACACAGATACGCAGTATTTT CASSGGATHHPYTDTQYF
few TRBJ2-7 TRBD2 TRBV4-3 TGCGCCAGCAGCCAAGATCTGAGCGGGAGGAGGGGCTACGAGCAGTACTTC CASSQDLSGRRGYEQYF
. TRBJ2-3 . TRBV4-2 TGTGCCAGCAGCGGGGGACTCCAGCACCTAGATACGCAGTATTTT CASSGGLQHLDTQYF
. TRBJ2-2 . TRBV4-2 TGTGCCAGCAGCCAGAGGGCGGGCTCGAACACCGGGGAGCTGTTTTTT CASSQRAGSNTGELFF
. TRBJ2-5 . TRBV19 TGTGCCAGTAGTATCAGCCTGGCGGATGGTTGGGAGACCCAGTACTTC CASSISLADGWETQYF
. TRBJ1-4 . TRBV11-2 TGTGCCAGCAGCGTATCGCGGGAAAAACTGTTTTTT CASSVSREKLFF
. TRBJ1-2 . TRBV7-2 TGTGCCAGCGCACGCAGGGAGGGTGGCTACACCTTC CASARREGGYTF
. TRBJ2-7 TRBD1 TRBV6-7 TGTGCCAGGACCTTACCGGGACAGGGGGCCTATTCCTACGAGCAGTACTTC CARTLPGQGAYSYEQYF
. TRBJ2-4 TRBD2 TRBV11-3 TGTGCCAGCAGCTTAGATGCTAGCGGGGACATTCAGTACTTC CASSLDASGDIQYF
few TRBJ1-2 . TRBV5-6 TGTGCCAGCAGCTCGATAGAACAGGGAATCTATGGCTACACCTTC CASSSIEQGIYGYTF
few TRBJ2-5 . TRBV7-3 TGTGCCAGCAGCTCGGACAGACAAGAGACCCAGTACTTC CASSSDRQETQYF
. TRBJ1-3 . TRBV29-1 TGCACCACAGGAGGGGGGGGCTCTGGAAACACCATATATTTT CTTGGGGSGNTIYF
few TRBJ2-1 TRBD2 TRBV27 TGTGCCAGCAGTTTAAAGGGGGTAGGGGGCTTAGCGGGAGAGAGGAATGAGCAGTTCTTC CASSLKGVGGLAGERNEQFF
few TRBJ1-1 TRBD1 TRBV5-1 TGCGCCAGCAGCTTGGGGGGTACAGGGGCTGAAGCTTTCTTT CASSLGGTGAEAFF
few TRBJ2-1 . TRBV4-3 TGCGCCAGCAGCCAGTCCCGCAATGAGCAGTTCTTC CASSQSRNEQFF
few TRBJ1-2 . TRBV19 TGTGCCAGTAGTCCCGGGACAAACACGGCCCTCTATGGCTACACCTTC CASSPGTNTALYGYTF
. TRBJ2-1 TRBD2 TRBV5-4 TGTGCCAGCAGCTTGCGACTAGCGGGTAATGAGCAGTTCTTC CASSLRLAGNEQFF
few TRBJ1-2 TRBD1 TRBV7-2 TGTGCCAGCAGCTTCCCAGGGGGTGGCTACACCTTC CASSFPGGGYTF
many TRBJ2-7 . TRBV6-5 TGTGCCAGCAGTTACTCGCCCGCGGGTTCCAACGAGCAGTACTTC CASSYSPAGSNEQYF
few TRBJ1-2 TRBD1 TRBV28 TGTGCCAGCACCCCACAGGGGGCCTGGGGCTACACCTTC CASTPQGAWGYTF
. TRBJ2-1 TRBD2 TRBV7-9 TGTGCCAGCAGCAGGTTTAGCGGGAGCTACAATGAGCAGTTCTTC CASSRFSGSYNEQFF
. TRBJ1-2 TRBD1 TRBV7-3 TGTGCCAGCAGCTTCGACGGGACAGGAGGTTATGGCTACACCTTC CASSFDGTGGYGYTF
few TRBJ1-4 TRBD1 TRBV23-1 TGCGCCAGGCGAAAAATGCCAGGGGGGTCTAATGAAAAACTGTTTTTT CARRKMPGGSNEKLFF
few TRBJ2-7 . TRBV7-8 TGTGCCAGCAGCTTACGAGGTTCCTACGAGCAGTACTTC CASSLRGSYEQYF
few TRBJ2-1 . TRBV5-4 TGTGCCAGCAGCCCGCGGGGTAGCGGTTACAATGAGCAGTTCTTC CASSPRGSGYNEQFF
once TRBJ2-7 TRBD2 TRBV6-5 TGTGCCAGCAGTTACTCGGTTAGCGGGGGCTACGAGCAGTACTTC CASSYSVSGGYEQYF
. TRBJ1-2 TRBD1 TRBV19 TGTGCCAGTGGGCCGGGACAGGCGCTTACTAGTGGCTACACCTTC CASGPGQALTSGYTF